The clone carrying this T cell receptor (beta chain) was detected ten times or more. Its cognate antigen is unknown. These data are taken from a study of T cell repertoires in cytomegalovirus infection. Study information: It can be stated that public TCR beta signatures indicated CMV infection as well as a matching HLA type. Study-wide results and caveats: Individuals carrying CMV plus the relevant HLA were identified by cumulative frequency of public TCR beta families. Dominating the ex vivo response were HLA-C-restricted CMV-specific TCR beta clonotypes.

TCRdb re-analysed the reads in MiXCR, keeping a single row per CDR3 protein. Among more than 500,000 distinct CDR3 sequences listed, approximately 16% were seen once. The V gene lost 2 bases and the J gene lost 1 base, with 11 bases spanning the gap. Germline CDR1 SNHLY, CDR2 FYNNEI. The CDR3 is 15 residues long. Sample: CD8+ T cells from PBMCs. The sequence was collected from a human donor in good health (CMV status not recorded). Some clones in this sample may be carry-over from other donors' samples. The chain couples TRBV2 to TRBJ1-2, with a weak D call TRBD1 (5 bases). DNA of the CDR3: TGTGCCAGCAGTGAAAGTATTGACAGTAACTATGGCTACACCTTC. Translated, it gives CASSESIDSNYGYTF.